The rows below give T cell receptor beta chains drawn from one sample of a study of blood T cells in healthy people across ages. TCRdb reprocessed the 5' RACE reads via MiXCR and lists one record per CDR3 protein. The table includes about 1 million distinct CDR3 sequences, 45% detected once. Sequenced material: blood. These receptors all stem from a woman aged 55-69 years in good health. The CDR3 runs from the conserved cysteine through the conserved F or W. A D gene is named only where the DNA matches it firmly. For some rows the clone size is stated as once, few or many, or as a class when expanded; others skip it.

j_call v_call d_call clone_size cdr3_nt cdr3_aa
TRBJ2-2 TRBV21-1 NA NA TGTGCCAGCAACAAAGTGGGGTCGGGAAGAGAGCTGTTTTTT CASNKVGSGRELFF
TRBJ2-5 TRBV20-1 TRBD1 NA TGCAGTGCTAGAGGCGACAGGGGTCATGAGCAGTACTTC CSARGDRGHEQYF
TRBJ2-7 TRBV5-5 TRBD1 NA TGTGCCAGCAGCTCCAAAGGGGGCCGCTCCTACAATGAGCAGTACTTC CASSSKGGRSYNEQYF
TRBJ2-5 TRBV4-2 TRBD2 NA TGTGCCAGCAGCCAAGTCTCTCCAGCGGGGGGAGAGACCCAGTACTTC CASSQVSPAGGETQYF
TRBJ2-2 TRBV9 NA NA TGTGCCAGCACCGACACCCCGGACAAGGGGGAGCTGTTTTTT CASTDTPDKGELFF
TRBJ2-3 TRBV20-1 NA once TGCAGTGCTCTCCCGATCCGGACTACTAGCACAGATACGCAGTATTTT CSALPIRTTSTDTQYF
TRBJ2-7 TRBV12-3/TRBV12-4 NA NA TGTGCCAGCAGTTTGAAGAGCTACGAGCAGTACTTC CASSLKSYEQYF
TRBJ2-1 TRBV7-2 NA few TGTGCCAGCAGCTTAGTCGGGAGTGCCTACAATGAGCAGTTCTTC CASSLVGSAYNEQFF
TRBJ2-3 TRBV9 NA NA TGTGCCAGCAGCGCCCAGGGAGGAGGCACAGATACGCAGTATTTT CASSAQGGGTDTQYF
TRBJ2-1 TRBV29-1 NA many TGCAGCTCTACTCTACAGCACAATGAGCAGTTCTTC CSSTLQHNEQFF
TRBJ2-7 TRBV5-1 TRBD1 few TGCGCCAGCAGCACGACAGGGGGTCACGAGCAGTACTTC CASSTTGGHEQYF
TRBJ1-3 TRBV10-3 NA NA TGTGCCATCAGTGGAATACAAGACTCTGGAAACACCATATATTTT CAISGIQDSGNTIYF
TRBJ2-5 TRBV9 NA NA TGTGCCAGCAGCGGTCGGCCCCTATTGGACTCCCAAGAGACCCAGTACTTC CASSGRPLLDSQETQYF
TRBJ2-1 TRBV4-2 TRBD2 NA TGTGCCAGCAGCGGGAGGGCTAGCGGGAGTTACTACAATGAGCAGTTCTTC CASSGRASGSYYNEQFF
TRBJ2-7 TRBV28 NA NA TGTGCCAGCAGTTCGGATGCCTACGAGCAGTACTTC CASSSDAYEQYF
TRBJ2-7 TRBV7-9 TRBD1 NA TGTGCCAGCAGCGCCAGACAGGGGACCTCCTACGAGCAGTACTTC CASSARQGTSYEQYF